This T cell receptor beta chain was recorded in a study of T cell responses to AZD1222 COVID-19 vaccine (dated by TCRdb to about 2021). Notes on the research overall: A total of more than 230 trial participants underwent TCR sequencing, of whom some 200 had received two doses of AZD1222 and some 26 had received two doses of the MenACWY control vaccine. Trial participants were enrolled into age subgroups of 18-55, 56-69 and 70-plus years, which contained about 150, 28 and 57 TCR-sequenced participants, respectively.

The CDR3, cysteine through phenylalanine, is 15 amino acids long. The DNA shown is the 45-base CDR3, in frame from base 1. The germline V gene (reference sequence) specifies SGHNT as CDR1 and YYREEE as CDR2. Trimming takes 1 base off V and 6 bases off J; junction bases not matched to a gene: 7. The time point label corresponds to: about 28 days (+/-7) after the second vaccine dose. AZD1222 recipients with second doses at about 4 weeks or about 12 weeks were pooled, because spike-specific TCR depth and breadth did not differ between schedules. The vaccinee samples were drawn from two UK trials, COV001 and COV002, one of which was a single-blind randomized controlled phase 2/3 trial testing AZD1222 (ChAdOx1 nCoV-19) in healthy adults. For TCRbeta chain sequencing, PBMC samples were collected from trial participants at day 0 and at day 28 after the second dose. The investigation overall reported the following: In the small 56-69-year group, the increase in depth fell short of significance, most likely because of low power. Participants were mostly white British and included more females than males, and it was suggested by the authors that clonal diversity may have been underestimated. After two AZD1222 doses, spike-specific TCR breadth and depth were significantly higher than at day 0 and than in MenACWY recipients. Because no day 14 peak-response samples were available, repertoires were characterized only after the peak T cell response. The vaccine-associated CD4 TCRs covered the entire spike protein, and the dominant responses fell in regions 160-218 and 743-854. Conclusions about previously exposed vaccinees are limited, since just six AZD1222 recipients were seropositive for SARS-CoV-2 at baseline. Epitopes outside the regions mutated in the B.1.351 and B.1.1.7 variants were reportedly recognized by nearly half of the unique spike-specific TCRs.

The CDR3 regions of human TCRbeta chains were analyzed by immunosequencing. The study's processing was this. Repertoire TCRs were checked for matches against a reference library of SARS-CoV-2-specific TCRs that had been generated using the MIRA antigen-specificity platform. Breadth meant the fraction of unique TCRs that were SARS-CoV-2-associated, whereas depth meant the fraction of total T cells that were SARS-CoV-2-associated. Each spike-specific TCR was assigned to its reactive spike region and to a CD4 or CD8 class using the MIRA data. Log10-transformed breadth and depth values were compared by one-way ANOVA with Sidak's multiple comparisons tests. TCRdb retrieved this table from immuneACCESS and kept in-frame rearrangements only. Not all clones are present; in checked studies, unresolved V genes account for under half, and no reason is known for the remainder. That table is the source of V, J and clone size, and D and trimming were worked out from the DNA. This sample gives 57,000 or so clones in total; 81% of them show up just once. Roughly 25% of the sample comes from the top ten.

Notes on this clone: This clone's antigen is unknown. No qualities accompany the bases; no much larger clone lies one base away.

Recombination connected TRBV5-4 to TRBJ2-1; 7 bases in the middle match TRBD2. The sequence came from an adult who received the AZD1222 COVID-19 vaccine. Sequenced here: peripheral blood, sampled 28 days after the second AZD1222 dose. The CDR3 protein sequence reads: CASSLYGGGFNEQFF. In nucleotides, the sequence is TGTGCCAGCAGCTTGTACGGGGGAGGGTTCAATGAGCAGTTCTTC.